This entry lists 30 T cell receptor beta chains sequenced from one sample in a study of neurological immune-mediated disorders. Time point given: longitudinal time-point 2. Via MiXCR, TCRdb re-called the 5' RACE reads, giving one row per CDR3 protein. The sample has about 49,000 distinct CDR3 sequences; 10% to 15% are singletons. Specimen: PBMCs. All receptors derive from a male donor with HTLV-1-associated myelopathy (HAM/TSP).

This clonotype appeared many times. The chain couples TRBV29-1 to TRBJ2-7; TRBD1 or TRBD2 may be the D gene (7 bases each). Trimming stripped 2 bases from V and 5 bases from J, with 13 bases between. The length of the CDR3 is 13 residues. Looked up from germline, CDR1 is SQVTM and CDR2 is ANQGSEA. Written as DNA, the CDR3 is TGCAGCGTTGAAAGACAGGGAGGGGACGAGCAGTACTTC. This gives the protein CSVERQGGDEQYF.

There are many counts of this clonotype. The V gene is TRBV12-3 or TRBV12-4, the J gene TRBJ2-3, with 8 bases identical to TRBD2. Trimming cost V 7 bases and J 2 bases; bases outside gene matches: 11. CDR3 length equals 16 residues. In nucleotides, the CDR3 is TGTGCCAGCACAAACGGGGCGGGGGGTTTCACAGATACGCAGTATTTT. Amino acids: CASTNGAGGFTDTQYF.

The CDR3 sequence is CASSDRNQPQHF. As DNA, the CDR3 is TGTGCCAGCAGCGACAGGAATCAGCCCCAGCATTTT. This sequence joins TRBV14 and TRBJ1-5, with D possibly TRBD1 on 6 matching bases. The V gene lost 5 bases and the J gene lost 4 bases, with 6 bases spanning the gap. The CDR3 loop spans 12 amino acids. Germline loops: CDR1 SGHDN, CDR2 FVKESK. Supplemented by reference TRBV14 and TRBJ1-5, the full variable domain reads EAGVTQFPSHSVIEKGQTVTLRCDPISGHDNLYWYRRVMGKEIKFLLHFVKESKQDESGMPNNRFLAERTGGTYSTLKVQPAELEDSGVYFCASSDRNQPQHFGDGTRLSIL.

This clonotype was counted ten times or more. The CDR3 region is CASSYGFQETQYF. In DNA, the CDR3 is TGTGCCAGCAGCTACGGATTCCAAGAGACCCAGTACTTC. This rearrangement joins TRBV11-1 to TRBJ2-5, with unresolved D. Germline-derived CDR1 and CDR2 are SGHAT and FQDESV (reference sequence). The V and J ends lost 4 bases and 1 base respectively, with 7 bases between them. The CDR3 runs to 13 residues.

Concerning this clonotype itself: A read error may explain this, as a much larger clone is one base away. The chain combines TRBV20-1 with TRBJ2-5, with a weak D call TRBD2 (6 bases). Per the germline V gene, CDR1 is DFQATT and CDR2 is SNEGSKA (reference sequence). Trimming stripped 2 bases from V and 5 bases from J, with 12 bases between. CDR3 length: 13 amino acids. DNA for the CDR3: TGCAGTGCTAGATTGGAGGGGTCGGAGACCCAGTACTTC. Amino acids: CSARLEGSETQYF.

This clonotype was seen at least ten times. The J gene is TRBJ2-7, the V gene TRBV20-1, with 10 bases matching TRBD1. V trimming: 3 bases; J trimming: 0 bases; junction bases outside the gene matches: 11. Germline V gene data show CDR1 as DFQATT and CDR2 as SNEGSKA (reference sequence). The CDR3 is made up of 17 amino acids. CDR3 protein: CSASPRGGQGSSYEQYF. Here the CDR3 DNA reads TGCAGTGCTAGCCCTCGCGGGGGACAGGGGAGCTCCTACGAGCAGTACTTC.

V usage is TRBV20-1 and J usage is TRBJ1-5; 8 bases line up with TRBD1. CDR1 is DFQATT and CDR2 is SNEGSKA in the germline V gene (reference sequence). V was pared by 6 bases and J by 6 bases, with 1 base of the junction left unmatched. This CDR3 has 11 residues. This CDR3 is CSAGQGQPQHF. CDR3 nucleotide sequence: TGCAGTGCCGGACAGGGTCAGCCCCAGCATTTT.

This clonotype was observed at least ten times. The V gene is TRBV28, the J gene TRBJ1-2, with D maybe TRBD1 (5 bases). V gave up 6 bases and J gave up 7 bases, with 12 bases separating them. Per the germline V gene, CDR1 is MDHEN and CDR2 is SYDVKM. CDR3 length: 12 amino acids. The CDR3 reads CASSFRRVGYTF. The CDR3 DNA follows: TGTGCCAGCAGCTTCCGCAGGGTTGGCTACACCTTC.

This clonotype was observed many times. CDR3 amino acids: CASSLGGDAETQYF. CDR3 sequence (DNA): TGTGCCAGCAGCTTAGGAGGGGACGCGGAGACCCAGTACTTC. V is TRBV7-9 and J is TRBJ2-5; the D gene could be TRBD1 or TRBD2 (5 bases each). CDR1 is SEHNR and CDR2 is FQNEAQ in the germline V gene (reference sequence). The CDR3 contains 14 residues. The V end was cut by 1 base, the J end by 5 bases, with 11 bases between.

This clonotype was observed many times. The chain has TRBV18 and TRBJ1-1; D remains ambiguous. The CDR3 totals 13 residues. The V gene lost 5 bases and the J gene lost 0 bases, with 7 bases spanning the gap. In germline, CDR1 is KGHSH, CDR2 LQKENI. The CDR3 region is CASSGEMNTEAFF. Written as DNA, the CDR3 is TGTGCCAGCTCAGGGGAGATGAACACTGAAGCTTTCTTT. The complete variable domain, with remaining parts taken from reference TRBV18 and TRBJ1-1, reads NAGVMQNPRHLVRRRGQEARLRCSPMKGHSHVYWYRQLPEEGLKFMVYLQKENIIDESGMPKERFSAEFPKEGPSILRIQQVVRGDSAAYFCASSGEMNTEAFFGQGTRLTVV.

In this sample, this clonotype turned up many times. The chain carries TRBV11-2 and TRBJ2-5; no firm D call. Trimming removed 1 base at V and 2 bases at J, with 17 bases between. This CDR3 spans 17 amino acids. The germline V gene has CDR1 SGHAT and CDR2 FQNNGV. The CDR3 coding sequence is TGTGCCAGCAGCTTAGGACCCTCGTGGCTTCATCAAGAGACCCAGTACTTC. Translated: CASSLGPSWLHQETQYF.

This clonotype was picked up many times. The chain is built from TRBV7-8 and TRBJ1-3, with 8 positions matching TRBD1. This CDR3 spans 15 amino acids. The germline V gene encodes CDR1 SGHVS and CDR2 FQNEAQ. V shed 5 bases, J shed 3 bases, and the junction held 6 bases outside the gene matches. The CDR3 loop reads CASSRQGMGGNTIYF. The CDR3 coding sequence is TGTGCCAGCAGCCGACAGGGGATGGGTGGAAACACCATATATTTT.

This clonotype was recorded at least ten times. V and J are TRBV5-1 and TRBJ2-3; 7 nucleotides agree with TRBD1. V lost 3 bases to trimming and J lost 1 base; unmatched junction nucleotides: 5. The CDR3 is made up of 15 amino acids. Germline CDR1 reads SGHRS; CDR2 reads YFSETQ. The CDR3 DNA follows: TGCGCCAGCAGCTACCGACAGGGTGGCACAGATACGCAGTATTTT. Protein sequence: CASSYRQGGTDTQYF.

This clonotype was seen repeatedly, ten times or more. V usage is TRBV20-1 and J usage is TRBJ2-2; no clear D gene. The ends were cut back, 0 bases at V and 8 bases at J, with 7 bases in the middle. The germline CDR1 and CDR2 sequences are DFQATT and SNEGSKA (reference sequence). There are 12 residues in the CDR3. DNA for the CDR3: TGCAGTGCTAGAGATGTCCGAGGGGAGCTGTTTTTT. Protein: CSARDVRGELFF.

This clonotype was seen repeatedly, ten times or more. The chain recombines TRBV5-1 with TRBJ2-5, with 13 nucleotides matching TRBD2. Looked up from germline, CDR1 is SGHRS and CDR2 is YFSETQ. The CDR3 totals 16 residues. V trimming: 3 bases; J trimming: 1 base; junction bases outside the gene matches: 3. The CDR3 region is CASSYGLAGVQETQYF. The DNA of the CDR3 is TGCGCCAGCAGCTACGGACTAGCGGGGGTCCAAGAGACCCAGTACTTC.

In this sample, this clonotype turned up many times. As DNA, the CDR3 is TGCGCCAGCAGCAGGGACGCAGATACGCAGTATTTT. Translating it yields CASSRDADTQYF. The rearrangement links TRBV5-1 to TRBJ2-3; D tentatively fits TRBD1 or TRBD2 (5 bases each). Germline-derived CDR1 and CDR2 are SGHRS and YFSETQ. V shed 4 bases and J shed 4 bases, with 7 bases lying between them. This CDR3 is built from 12 residues. Drawing the rest from reference TRBV5-1 and TRBJ2-3, the complete variable domain is KAGVTQTPRYLIKTRGQQVTLSCSPISGHRSVSWYQQTPGQGLQFLFEYFSETQRNKGNFPGRFSGRQFSNSRSEMNVSTLELGDSALYLCASSRDADTQYFGPGTRLTVL.

This clonotype was detected ten times or more. The chain is built from TRBV9 and TRBJ2-3; D gene unclear. This CDR3 is 14 amino acids long. Germline V gene data show CDR1 as SGDLS and CDR2 as YYNGEE. V lost 2 bases, J lost 0 bases, and 7 bases lay in between. CDR3 DNA: TGTGCCAGCAGCGTGGAAGGGAGCACAGATACGCAGTATTTT. Amino acids: CASSVEGSTDTQYF. Combining the CDR3 with reference TRBV9 and TRBJ2-3 gives the whole variable domain DSGVTQTPKHLITATGQRVTLRCSPRSGDLSVYWYQQSLDQGLQFLIQYYNGEERAKGNILERFSAQQFPDLHSELNLSSLELGDSALYFCASSVEGSTDTQYFGPGTRLTVL.

This clonotype is medium-sized. The CDR3 region is CASSPEDGNYEQYF. The CDR3 nucleotides read TGTGCCAGCAGTCCCGAGGACGGTAACTACGAGCAGTACTTC. V is TRBV12-3 or TRBV12-4 and J is TRBJ2-7; no clear D gene. Trimming took off 5 bases at V and 3 bases at J, with 14 bases between the two ends. The CDR3 is made up of 14 amino acids.

There are many counts of this clonotype. The chain is built from TRBV5-1 and TRBJ1-2; TRBD1 aligns across 10 bases. CDR1 and CDR2 (germline): SGHRS, YFSETQ. The V and J ends lost 4 bases and 3 bases, in that order; junction bases with no gene match: 3. This CDR3 region has 14 residues. CDR3 residues: CASSTGTGDYGYTF. CDR3 nucleotide sequence: TGCGCCAGCAGCACCGGGACAGGGGACTATGGCTACACCTTC.

The table lists this clonotype with many counts. The rearrangement joins TRBV5-1 to TRBJ2-5, with D possibly TRBD1 on 6 matching bases. Per germline, CDR1 SGHRS and CDR2 YFSETQ. This CDR3 region has 15 residues. The V gene lost 0 bases and the J gene lost 4 bases, with 13 bases spanning the gap. The CDR3 sequence is CASSLAGDHRETQYF. The CDR3 DNA sequence: TGCGCCAGCAGCTTGGCAGGGGATCACCGAGAGACCCAGTACTTC.

The sample holds many counts of this clonotype. The gene calls are TRBV5-1 and TRBJ1-1, with TRBD1 matching over 11 bases. Germline V gene data show CDR1 as SGHRS and CDR2 as YFSETQ. There are 17 residues in the CDR3. Trimming removed 3 bases from V and 0 bases from J; junction bases left unmatched: 7. CDR3 DNA sequence: TGCGCCAGCAGCTCTTGGACAGGGGGCCGTATGAACACTGAAGCTTTCTTT. Protein product: CASSSWTGGRMNTEAFF.

This clonotype was observed many times. The gene calls are TRBV5-1 and TRBJ1-1, with 7 bases fitting TRBD1. The CDR3 length is 13 residues. Germline CDR1 is SGHRS and CDR2 is YFSETQ. Trimming removed 4 bases from V and 3 bases from J; junction bases left unmatched: 3. Here the CDR3 DNA reads TGCGCCAGCAGCACCACAGGGGACACTGAAGCTTTCTTT. Its translation is CASSTTGDTEAFF.

This clonotype has at least ten counts. The rearrangement joins TRBV5-6 to TRBJ1-1; 7 bases line up with TRBD1. Trimming at V came to 3 bases and at J to 7 bases, leaving 3 bases not matched to a gene. This CDR3 has 12 amino acids. The germline gives CDR1 SGHDT, CDR2 YYEEEE. DNA of the CDR3: TGTGCCAGCAGCTCGGGGACAGTTGAAGCTTTCTTT. Translating gives CASSSGTVEAFF.

This clonotype was seen a handful of times. The chain recombines TRBV7-2 with TRBJ2-3; 7 nucleotides align to TRBD2. Trimming cost V 3 bases and J 7 bases; bases outside gene matches: 13. CDR3 length equals 16 residues. Germline CDR1 is SGHTA and CDR2 is FQGNSA. CDR3 DNA: TGTGCCAGCAGCTTTATGTCGGGGGGTGGGGGATATACGCAGTATTTT. It is translated as CASSFMSGGGGYTQYF.

This clonotype appeared many times. The chain has TRBV6-2 or TRBV6-3 and TRBJ1-5; 8 bases map to TRBD1. The ends lost 7 bases at V and 7 bases at J; junction bases unmatched: 6. Looked up from germline, CDR1 is MNHEY and CDR2 is SVGEGT. The CDR3 length is 13 residues. The CDR3 reads CASKDRVGQPQHF. As DNA, the CDR3 is TGTGCCAGCAAGGACAGGGTCGGACAGCCCCAGCATTTT.

This clonotype showed up many times. The rearrangement links TRBV4-3 to TRBJ2-7; 9 nucleotides align to TRBD2. The V gene end was trimmed by 0 bases and the J gene end by 5 bases; junction bases not matched to a gene: 14. The CDR3 loop spans 18 amino acids. Germline V gives CDR1 LGHNA, CDR2 YSLEER. DNA of the CDR3: TGCGCCAGCAGCCAAGATCAAGTGGGAGGCGGGGGGGCCCACGAGCAGTACTTC. This sequence encodes CASSQDQVGGGGAHEQYF.

This clonotype has at least ten counts. This chain links TRBV5-1 with TRBJ2-5, with D perhaps TRBD1 (6 bases). V was trimmed by 3 bases and J by 3 bases, leaving 9 bases between them. Germline V lookup: CDR1 SGHRS, CDR2 YFSETQ. This CDR3 has 13 amino acids. The CDR3 nucleotides are TGCGCCAGCAGCTCGAACAGGGAAGAGACCCAGTACTTC. Translation: CASSSNREETQYF.

Ten or more counts support this clonotype. In nucleotides, the CDR3 is TGTGCCAGCAGACCACAGGGCGCAGATACGCAGTATTTT. This encodes CASRPQGADTQYF. The chain recombines TRBV6-5 with TRBJ2-3; D is possibly TRBD1 (6 bases). The V end lost 6 bases, the J end lost 4 bases, and 11 bases lay between the germline ends. The CDR3 length is 13 residues. Germline V lookup: CDR1 MNHEY, CDR2 SVGAGI.

The chain links TRBV3-1 to TRBJ1-6, with D unresolved. V was pared by 1 base and J by 9 bases, with 10 bases between. Germline V gene data show CDR1 as LGHDT and CDR2 as YNNKEL (reference sequence). The CDR3 runs 14 residues. CDR3 protein: CASSQASKASPLHF. DNA for the CDR3: TGTGCCAGCAGCCAAGCAAGTAAAGCTTCACCCCTCCACTTT.

Note on this clonotype: This may stem from a read error, because a much larger clone lies one nucleotide away. This rearrangement joins TRBV29-1 to TRBJ2-7; D remains ambiguous. There are 13 residues in the CDR3. CDR1 and CDR2 (germline): SQVTM, ANQGSEA. V lost 3 bases, J lost 3 bases, and 12 bases lay in between. CDR3 nucleotides: TGCAGCGTTGACACGGTACGGAACTACGAGCAGTACTTC. It translates to CSVDTVRNYEQYF.